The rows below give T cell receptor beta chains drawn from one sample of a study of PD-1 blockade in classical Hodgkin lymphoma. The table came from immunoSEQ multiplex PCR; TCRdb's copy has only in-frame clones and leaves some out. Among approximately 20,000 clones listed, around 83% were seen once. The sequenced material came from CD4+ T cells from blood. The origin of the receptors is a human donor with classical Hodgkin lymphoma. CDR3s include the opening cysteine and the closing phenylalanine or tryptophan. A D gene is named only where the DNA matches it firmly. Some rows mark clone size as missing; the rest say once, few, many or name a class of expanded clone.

TGTGCCAGCAGCTTAGTTCAGGCTGCACAACCTTACGAGCAGTACTTC CASSLVQAAQPYEQYF NA TRBJ2-7 NA TRBV11-2
TGTGCCAGCAGCAGGACAGGGGACAATGAGCAGTTCTTC CASSRTGDNEQFF NA TRBJ2-1 TRBD1 TRBV11-1
TGTGCCAGCAGATTTAGCGGGAACACCGGGGAGCTGTTTTTT CASRFSGNTGELFF NA TRBJ2-2 NA TRBV2
TGTGCCAGCAGCGAGGAACTAGCGGGAGGGCCGAAGTACTTC CASSEELAGGPKYF NA TRBJ2-7 TRBD2 TRBV2
TGTGCCAGCAGCACAGGGGAGTCAGAAAAACTGTTTTTT CASSTGESEKLFF NA TRBJ1-4 TRBD1 TRBV7-9
TGTGCCAGCAGTTTCCAAGCGGGAGGGCCTTTCTTC CASSFQAGGPFF NA TRBJ2-1 TRBD2 TRBV28
TGTGCCAGCAGCTTAGGCGCAGGGGGGGACTATGGCTACACCTTC CASSLGAGGDYGYTF NA TRBJ1-2 TRBD1 TRBV7-2
TGTGCCAGCATGGGAGAGACCCAGTACTTC CASMGETQYF once TRBJ2-5 NA TRBV6-5
TGTGCCAGCAGTTCCCCATTGGGGTCGGGCTATGGCTACACCTTC CASSSPLGSGYGYTF NA TRBJ1-2 NA TRBV28
TGTGCCAGCAGCGTATCGGAGGGGCAGTACTACGAGCAGTACTTC CASSVSEGQYYEQYF NA TRBJ2-7 NA TRBV9
TGTGCCAGCAGCCGGGGACAGGGCGGCAATCAGCCCCAGCATTTT CASSRGQGGNQPQHF NA TRBJ1-5 TRBD1 TRBV7-2
TGTGCCAGCAGTTACTCGGAAGGCGTCACGACCTACGAGCAGTACTTC CASSYSEGVTTYEQYF once TRBJ2-7 NA TRBV6-5
TGTGCCAGCAGCTTAGCTCCAGCGGGAGTAAATGAGCAGTTCTTC CASSLAPAGVNEQFF NA TRBJ2-1 TRBD2 TRBV7-2
TGTGCCAGCAGCCAAAACTTAGCGGGCCCCCAAGAGACCCAGTACTTC CASSQNLAGPQETQYF NA TRBJ2-5 TRBD2 TRBV4-2
TGTGCCAGCAGCCAAGAGCACAGGGGTGGCGGGGAGCTGTTTTTT CASSQEHRGGGELFF NA TRBJ2-2 TRBD1 TRBV4-2
TGTGCCAGCAGGATGGAAGCGGGCCCCTACGAGCAGTACTTC CASRMEAGPYEQYF NA TRBJ2-7 NA TRBV6-1
TGTGCCAGCAGTGAATTACTCTCCGGGGAGCTGTTTTTT CASSELLSGELFF few TRBJ2-2 NA TRBV2
TGTGCCAGCAGCGCGGGACCCATCGTCCAAGAGACCCAGTACTTC CASSAGPIVQETQYF NA TRBJ2-5 NA TRBV9
TGTGCCAGCAGCCAAGAAGGTGAAGCTTTCTTT CASSQEGEAFF NA TRBJ1-1 NA TRBV4-2
TGTGCCAGCAGTTTCCAGGCAGGGGGCTCCTACACTGAAGCTTTCTTT CASSFQAGGSYTEAFF NA TRBJ1-1 TRBD1 TRBV28
TGTGCCACCAGCAGAGTCACAGGGGCGCGCGGTGACTATGGCTACACCTTC CATSRVTGARGDYGYTF NA TRBJ1-2 TRBD1 TRBV15
TGCGCCAGCATGCGGGGGACAGGGGACACTGAAGCTTTCTTT CASMRGTGDTEAFF NA TRBJ1-1 TRBD1 TRBV5-1
TGTGCCAGCAGCGGGCGGCGACAGTACACTGAAGCTTTCTTT CASSGRRQYTEAFF NA TRBJ1-1 NA TRBV14
TGCGCCAGCAGCTTCGTAGCGGGAGGTGTGTCCTACAATGAGCAGTTCTTC CASSFVAGGVSYNEQFF NA TRBJ2-1 TRBD2 TRBV5-1
TGTGCCAGCAGGGGGCAGACGAACACCGGGGAGCTGTTTTTT CASRGQTNTGELFF once TRBJ2-2 NA TRBV6-1
TGCGCCAGCAGCTTGGATCTAGCGGGAGATGAGCAGTTCTTC CASSLDLAGDEQFF NA TRBJ2-1 TRBD2 TRBV5-1
TGTGCCAGCAGCTTAGATTGGGATCAGCCCCAGCATTTT CASSLDWDQPQHF NA TRBJ1-5 NA TRBV7-6
TGTGCCAGCAGCTTAGTAGCCGGACAGTACTACGAGCAGTACTTC CASSLVAGQYYEQYF once TRBJ2-7 NA TRBV11-2
TGTGCCAGCAGTGAACAACGGACTAGTCGGGATACGCAGTATTTT CASSEQRTSRDTQYF NA TRBJ2-3 TRBD2 TRBV2
TGTGCCAGCAGCCCCGACGTAGGGGGGACGGCTGGAAACACCATATATTTT CASSPDVGGTAGNTIYF NA TRBJ1-3 NA TRBV7-3
TGTGCCAGCAGTTTATTTGGCAGCATGAACACTGAAGCTTTCTTT CASSLFGSMNTEAFF NA TRBJ1-1 NA TRBV27
TGTGCCAGCAGCCAGCCGGGACAGGGGGCTTCATACGAGCAGTACTTC CASSQPGQGASYEQYF few TRBJ2-7 TRBD1 TRBV14
TGTGCTAGCAGCCGCTCGACAGGGGGAGGAAACACCATATATTTT CASSRSTGGGNTIYF NA TRBJ1-3 TRBD1 TRBV7-7
TGTGCCAGCAGCTTACAAGACAGGGCTGCAGAGACCCAGTACTTC CASSLQDRAAETQYF NA TRBJ2-5 TRBD1 TRBV9
TGTGCCAGCAGCCCCCGAGGGGGCACCGGGGAGCTGTTTTTT CASSPRGGTGELFF NA TRBJ2-2 NA TRBV6-4
TGTGCCAGCAGCCGAGGCCTGTATGAGCAGTTCTTC CASSRGLYEQFF NA TRBJ2-1 NA TRBV11-2
TGTGCCAGCTCCCCCTCCCCGGACACAGGGAGTACGCAGTATTTT CASSPSPDTGSTQYF NA TRBJ2-3 NA TRBV18
TGTGCCAGCAGTGAAGTAGTGCACGGTGAAAAACTGTTTTTT CASSEVVHGEKLFF few TRBJ1-4 NA TRBV6-1
TGTGCCAGCAGCTTCGACAATGAGCAGTTCTTC CASSFDNEQFF few TRBJ2-1 NA TRBV7-9
TGCGCCAGCAGCCCTCGGGACCAGGACTACGAGCAGTACTTC CASSPRDQDYEQYF NA TRBJ2-7 NA TRBV4-1
TGTGCCAGCAGTTCGCCTACCGGGTCCCTGGGAGATACGCAGTATTTT CASSSPTGSLGDTQYF NA TRBJ2-3 NA TRBV28